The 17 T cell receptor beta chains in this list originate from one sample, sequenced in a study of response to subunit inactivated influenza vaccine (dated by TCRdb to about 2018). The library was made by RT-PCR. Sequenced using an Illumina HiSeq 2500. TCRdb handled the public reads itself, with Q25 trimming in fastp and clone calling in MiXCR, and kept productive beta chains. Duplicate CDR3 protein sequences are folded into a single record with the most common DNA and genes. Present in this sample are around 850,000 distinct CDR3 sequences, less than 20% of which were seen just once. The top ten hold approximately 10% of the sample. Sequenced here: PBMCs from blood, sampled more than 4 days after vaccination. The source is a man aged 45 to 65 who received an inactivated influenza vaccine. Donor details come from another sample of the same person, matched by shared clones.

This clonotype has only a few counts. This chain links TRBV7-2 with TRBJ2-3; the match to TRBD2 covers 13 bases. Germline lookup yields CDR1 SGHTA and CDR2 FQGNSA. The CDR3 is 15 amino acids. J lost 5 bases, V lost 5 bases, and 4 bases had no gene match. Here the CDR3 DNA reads TGTGCCAGCAGCCGCGGACTAGCGGGAGAAGATACGCAGTATTTT. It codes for CASSRGLAGEDTQYF. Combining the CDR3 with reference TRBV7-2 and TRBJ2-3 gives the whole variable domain GAGVSQSPSNKVTEKGKDVELRCDPISGHTALYWYRQSLGQGLEFLIYFQGNSAPDKSGLPSDRFSAERTGGSVSTLTIQRTQQEDSAVYLCASSRGLAGEDTQYFGPGTRLTVL.

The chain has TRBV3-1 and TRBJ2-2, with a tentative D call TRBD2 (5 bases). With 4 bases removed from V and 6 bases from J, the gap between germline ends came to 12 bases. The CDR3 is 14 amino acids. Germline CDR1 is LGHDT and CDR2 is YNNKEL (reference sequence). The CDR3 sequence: CASSPIEGAGELFF. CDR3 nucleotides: TGTGCCAGCAGCCCGATTGAGGGCGCCGGGGAGCTGTTTTTT.

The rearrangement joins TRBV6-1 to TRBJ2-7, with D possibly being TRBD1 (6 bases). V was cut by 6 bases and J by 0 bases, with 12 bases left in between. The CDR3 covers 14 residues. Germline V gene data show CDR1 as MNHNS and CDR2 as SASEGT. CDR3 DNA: TGTGCCAGCAGGCGCCGGGACACCTCCTACGAGCAGTACTTC. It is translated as CASRRRDTSYEQYF.

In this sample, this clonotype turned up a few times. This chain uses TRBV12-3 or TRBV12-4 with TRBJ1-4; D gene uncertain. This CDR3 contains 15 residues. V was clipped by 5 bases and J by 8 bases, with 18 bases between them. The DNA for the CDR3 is TGTGCCAGCAGTCCCCGAGCGGCGGCCGGGGAAAAACTGTTTTTT. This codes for CASSPRAAAGEKLFF.

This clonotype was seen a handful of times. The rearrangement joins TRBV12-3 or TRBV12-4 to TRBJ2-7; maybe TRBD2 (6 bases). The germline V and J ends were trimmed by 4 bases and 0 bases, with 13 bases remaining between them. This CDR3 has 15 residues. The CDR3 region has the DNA TGTGCCAGCAGTTCAAAAGCGGGCCTCTCCTACGAGCAGTACTTC. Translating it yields CASSSKAGLSYEQYF.

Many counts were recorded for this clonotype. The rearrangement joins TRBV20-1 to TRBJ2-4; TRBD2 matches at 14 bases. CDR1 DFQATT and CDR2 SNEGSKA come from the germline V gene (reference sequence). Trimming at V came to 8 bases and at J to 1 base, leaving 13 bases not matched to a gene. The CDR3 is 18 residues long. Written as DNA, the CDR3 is TGCAGTCCTCTGACTAGCGGGGGGGCCTCTTCCGCCAAAAACATTCAGTACTTC. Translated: CSPLTSGGASSAKNIQYF.

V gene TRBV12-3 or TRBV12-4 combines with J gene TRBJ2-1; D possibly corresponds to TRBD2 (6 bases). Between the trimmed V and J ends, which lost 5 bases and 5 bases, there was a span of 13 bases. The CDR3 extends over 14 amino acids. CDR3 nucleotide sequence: TGTGCCAGCAGTCTAGGGGACTTCAACAATGAGCAGTTCTTC. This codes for CASSLGDFNNEQFF.

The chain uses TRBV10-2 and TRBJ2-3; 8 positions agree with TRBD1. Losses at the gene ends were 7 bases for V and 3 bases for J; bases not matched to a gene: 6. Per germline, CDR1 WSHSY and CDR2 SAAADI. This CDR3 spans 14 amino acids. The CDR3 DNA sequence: TGCGCCAGCACGACAGGGGCGAGGACAGATACGCAGTATTTT. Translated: CASTTGARTDTQYF.

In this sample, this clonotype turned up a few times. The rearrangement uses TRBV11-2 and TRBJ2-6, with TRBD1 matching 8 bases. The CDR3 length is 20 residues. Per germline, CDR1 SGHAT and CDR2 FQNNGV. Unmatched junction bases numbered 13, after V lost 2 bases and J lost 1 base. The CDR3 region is CASSLHRDRMLRSGANVLTF. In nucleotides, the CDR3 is TGTGCCAGCAGCTTACATAGGGACAGGATGTTGAGGTCTGGGGCCAACGTCCTGACTTTC. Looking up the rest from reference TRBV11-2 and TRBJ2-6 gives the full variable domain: EAGVAQSPRYKIIEKRQSVAFWCNPISGHATLYWYQQILGQGPKLLIQFQNNGVVDDSQLPKDRFSAERLKGVDSTLKIQPAKLEDSAVYLCASSLHRDRMLRSGANVLTFGAGSRLTVL.

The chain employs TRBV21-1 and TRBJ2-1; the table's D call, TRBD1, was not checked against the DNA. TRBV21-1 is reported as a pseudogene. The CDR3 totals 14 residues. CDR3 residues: CASLGQGSHNEQFF. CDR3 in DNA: TGTGCCAGCCTCGGACAGGGAAGCCACAATGAGCAGTTCTTC.

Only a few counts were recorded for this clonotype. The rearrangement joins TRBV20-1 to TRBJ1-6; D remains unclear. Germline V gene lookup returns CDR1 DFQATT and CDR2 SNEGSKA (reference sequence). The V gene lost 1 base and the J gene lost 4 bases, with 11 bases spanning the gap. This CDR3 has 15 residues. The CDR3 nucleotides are TGCAGTGCTAGAGGTCACAGCAGTTATAATTCACCCCTCCACTTT. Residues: CSARGHSSYNSPLHF.

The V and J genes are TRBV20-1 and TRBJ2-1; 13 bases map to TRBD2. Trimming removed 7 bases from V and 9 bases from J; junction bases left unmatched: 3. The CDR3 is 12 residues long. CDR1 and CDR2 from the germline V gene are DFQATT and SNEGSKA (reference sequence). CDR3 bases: TGCAGTGTGGGACTAGCGGGGATTGAGCAGTTCTTC. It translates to CSVGLAGIEQFF.

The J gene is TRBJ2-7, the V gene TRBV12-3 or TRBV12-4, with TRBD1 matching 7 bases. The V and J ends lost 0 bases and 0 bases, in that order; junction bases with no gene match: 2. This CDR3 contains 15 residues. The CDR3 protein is CASSLAPGGSYEQYF. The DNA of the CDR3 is TGTGCCAGCAGTTTAGCCCCAGGGGGCTCCTACGAGCAGTACTTC.

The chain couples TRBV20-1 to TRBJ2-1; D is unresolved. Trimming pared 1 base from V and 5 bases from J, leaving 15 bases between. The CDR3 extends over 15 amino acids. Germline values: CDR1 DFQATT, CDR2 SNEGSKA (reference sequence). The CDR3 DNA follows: TGCAGTGCTAGAGCCTGTGATCACCCGGACAATGAGCAGTTCTTC. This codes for CSARACDHPDNEQFF.

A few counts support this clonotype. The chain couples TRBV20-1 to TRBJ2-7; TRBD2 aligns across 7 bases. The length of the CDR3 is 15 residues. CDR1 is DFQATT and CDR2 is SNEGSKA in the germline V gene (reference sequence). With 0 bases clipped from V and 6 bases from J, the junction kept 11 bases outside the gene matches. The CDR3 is CSARDLGRGRVEQYF. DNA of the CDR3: TGCAGTGCTAGAGATCTTGGGCGTGGGAGGGTCGAGCAGTACTTC.

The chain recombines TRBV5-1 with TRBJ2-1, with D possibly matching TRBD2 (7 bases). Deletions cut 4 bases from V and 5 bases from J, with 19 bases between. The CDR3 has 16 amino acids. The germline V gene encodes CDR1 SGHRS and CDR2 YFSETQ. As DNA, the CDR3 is TGCGCCAGCAGCCCGAGGGGGGGGGCCCTCAACAATGAGCAGTTCTTC. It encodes CASSPRGGALNNEQFF.

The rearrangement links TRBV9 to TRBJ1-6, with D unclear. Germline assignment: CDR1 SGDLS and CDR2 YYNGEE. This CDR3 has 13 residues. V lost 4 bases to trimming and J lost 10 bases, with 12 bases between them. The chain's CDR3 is CASSPSTSSPLHF. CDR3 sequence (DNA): TGTGCCAGCAGCCCCTCGACCTCCTCACCCCTCCACTTT.